What follows is one TCR beta chain and its context. Germline lookup yields CDR1 LNHNV and CDR2 YYDKDF (reference sequence). J gave up 4 bases and V 0 bases, and 5 bases lay outside the gene matches. The CDR3 has 16 residues. This sample is drawn from a study of cytomegalovirus exposure and HLA in healthy donors. Assay used: immunoSEQ multiplex PCR; TCRdb lists only in-frame clones, some missing. The table includes hundreds of thousands of clones, roughly 83% detected once. The rearrangement joins TRBV15 to TRBJ2-4; TRBD1 agrees at 8 bases. The sequence came from a woman aged 18-29 years in good health and CMV-seronegative. Sequences were obtained from PBMCs. The CDR3 bases are TGTGCCACCAGCAGAGAATTCCGGACAGGGAAAAACATTCAGTACTTC. It specifies CATSREFRTGKNIQYF.